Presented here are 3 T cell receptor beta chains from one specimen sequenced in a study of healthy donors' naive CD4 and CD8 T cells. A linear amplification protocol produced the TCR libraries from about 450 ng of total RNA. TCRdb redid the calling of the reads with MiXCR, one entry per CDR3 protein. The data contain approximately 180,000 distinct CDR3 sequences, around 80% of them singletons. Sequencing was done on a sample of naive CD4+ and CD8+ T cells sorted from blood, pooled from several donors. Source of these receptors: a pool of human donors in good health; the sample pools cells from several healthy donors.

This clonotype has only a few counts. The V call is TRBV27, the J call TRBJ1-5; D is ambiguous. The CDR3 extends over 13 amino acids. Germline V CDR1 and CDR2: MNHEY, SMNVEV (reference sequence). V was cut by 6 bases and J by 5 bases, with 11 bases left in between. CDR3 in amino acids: CASSLTVYQPQHF. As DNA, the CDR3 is TGTGCCAGCAGCTTAACGGTATATCAGCCCCAGCATTTT.

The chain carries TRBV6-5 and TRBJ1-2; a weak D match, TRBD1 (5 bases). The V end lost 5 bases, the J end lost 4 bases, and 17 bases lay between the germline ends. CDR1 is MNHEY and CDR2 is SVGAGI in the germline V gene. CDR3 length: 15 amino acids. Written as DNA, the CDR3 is TGTGCCAGCAGTCCCCCGTTTATAGGGGTCTATGGCTACACCTTC. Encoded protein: CASSPPFIGVYGYTF.

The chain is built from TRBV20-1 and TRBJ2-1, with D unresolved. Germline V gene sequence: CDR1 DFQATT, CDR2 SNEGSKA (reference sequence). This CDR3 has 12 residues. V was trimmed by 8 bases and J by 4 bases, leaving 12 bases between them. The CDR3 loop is CSTRPQYNEQFF. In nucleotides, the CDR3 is TGCAGTACCCGGCCCCAGTACAATGAGCAGTTCTTC.